This TCR beta chain originates from a study of T cells after posttransplantation cyclophosphamide. Libraries were prepared by immunoSEQ multiplex PCR; TCRdb keeps only in-frame clonotypes and omits some of them. The sample yields 40,000 to 60,000 clones, without any singletons. This CDR3 comprises 15 residues. V lost 0 bases to trimming and J lost 7 bases; unmatched junction nucleotides: 5. The germline gives CDR1 MNHEY, CDR2 SVGAGI. This related bone marrow graft donor gave peripheral blood on the day of marrow donation. This clone has only a few counts. Sequencing input: PBMCs. This receptor was obtained from a man aged 35 to 55 in good health, CMV-negative, and a related stem cell transplant donor. V usage is TRBV6-5 and J usage is TRBJ1-1; TRBD1 aligns across 10 bases. The CDR3 protein is CASSYSTGGVGEAFF. The CDR3 DNA reads as TGTGCCAGCAGTTACTCGACAGGGGGCGTCGGTGAAGCTTTCTTT.